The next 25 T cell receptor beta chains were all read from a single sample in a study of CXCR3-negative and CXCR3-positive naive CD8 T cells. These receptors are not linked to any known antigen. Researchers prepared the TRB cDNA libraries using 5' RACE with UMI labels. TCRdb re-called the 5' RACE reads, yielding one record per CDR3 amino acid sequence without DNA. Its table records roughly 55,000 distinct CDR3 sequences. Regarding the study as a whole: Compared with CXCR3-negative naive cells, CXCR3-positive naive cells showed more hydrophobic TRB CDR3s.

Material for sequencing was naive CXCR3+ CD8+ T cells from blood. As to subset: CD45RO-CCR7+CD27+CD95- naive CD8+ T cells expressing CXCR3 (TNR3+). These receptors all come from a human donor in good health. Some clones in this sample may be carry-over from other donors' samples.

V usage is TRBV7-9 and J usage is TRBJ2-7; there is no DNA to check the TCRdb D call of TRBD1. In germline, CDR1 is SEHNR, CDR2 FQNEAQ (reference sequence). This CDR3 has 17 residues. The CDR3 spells CASSPGQGVLRSYEQYF.

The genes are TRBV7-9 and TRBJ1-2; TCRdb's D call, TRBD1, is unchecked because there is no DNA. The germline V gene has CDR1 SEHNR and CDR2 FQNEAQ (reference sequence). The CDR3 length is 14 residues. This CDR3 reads CASSLGSGQNGYTF.

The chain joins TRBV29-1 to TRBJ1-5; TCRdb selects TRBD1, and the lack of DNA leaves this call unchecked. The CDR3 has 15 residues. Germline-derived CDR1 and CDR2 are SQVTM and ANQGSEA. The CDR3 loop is CSVATGGGSNQPQHF. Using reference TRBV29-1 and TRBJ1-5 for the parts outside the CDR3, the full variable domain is SAVISQKPSRDICQRGTSLTIQCQVDSQVTMMFWYRQQPGQSLTLIATANQGSEATYESGFVIDKFPISRPNLTFSTLTVSNMSPEDSSIYLCSVATGGGSNQPQHFGDGTRLSIL.

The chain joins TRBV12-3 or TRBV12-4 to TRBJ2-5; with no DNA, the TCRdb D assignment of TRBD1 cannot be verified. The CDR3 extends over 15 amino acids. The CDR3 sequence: CASSFLQGGAETQYF.

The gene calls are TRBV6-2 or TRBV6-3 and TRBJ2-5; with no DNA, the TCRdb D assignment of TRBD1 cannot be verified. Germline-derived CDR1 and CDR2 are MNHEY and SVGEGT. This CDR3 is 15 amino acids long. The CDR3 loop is CASSRDSVIQETQYF.

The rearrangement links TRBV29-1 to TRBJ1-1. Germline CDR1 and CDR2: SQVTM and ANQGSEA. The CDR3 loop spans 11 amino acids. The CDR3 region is CSVEWTTEAFF.

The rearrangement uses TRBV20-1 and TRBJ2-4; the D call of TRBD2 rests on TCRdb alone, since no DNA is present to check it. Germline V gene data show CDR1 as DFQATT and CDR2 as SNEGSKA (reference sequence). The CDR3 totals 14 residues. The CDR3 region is CSARGGLAKNIQYF.

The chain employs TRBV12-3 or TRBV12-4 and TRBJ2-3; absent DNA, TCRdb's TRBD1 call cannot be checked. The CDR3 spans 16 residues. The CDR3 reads CASSPRDQPSTDTQYF.

CDR3 sequence reads: CASSITGTSARNEQFF. The J gene is TRBJ2-1, the V gene TRBV6-4; as DNA is missing, the TRBD2 call by TCRdb cannot be tested. The CDR3 is 16 residues long. Per germline, CDR1 MRHNA and CDR2 SNTAGT.

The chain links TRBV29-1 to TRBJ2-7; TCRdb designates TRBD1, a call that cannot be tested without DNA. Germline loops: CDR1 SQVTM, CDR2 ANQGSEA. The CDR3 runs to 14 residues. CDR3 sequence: CSVLPGGGSNEQYF.

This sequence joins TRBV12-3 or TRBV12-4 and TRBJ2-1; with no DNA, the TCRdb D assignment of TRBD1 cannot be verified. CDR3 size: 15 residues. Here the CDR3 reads CASTQTGGPYNEQFF.

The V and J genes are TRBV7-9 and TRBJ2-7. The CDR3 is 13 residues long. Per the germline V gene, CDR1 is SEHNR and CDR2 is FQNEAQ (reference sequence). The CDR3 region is CASIPSTSYEQYF.

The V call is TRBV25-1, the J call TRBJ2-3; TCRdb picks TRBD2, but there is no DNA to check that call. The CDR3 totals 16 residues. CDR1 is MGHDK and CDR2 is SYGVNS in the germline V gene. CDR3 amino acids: CASSRTSAGVTDTQYF. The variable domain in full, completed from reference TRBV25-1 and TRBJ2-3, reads EADIYQTPRYLVIGTGKKITLECSQTMGHDKMYWYQQDPGMELHLIHYSYGVNSTEKGDLSSESTVSRIRTEHFPLTLESARPSHTSQYLCASSRTSAGVTDTQYFGPGTRLTVL.

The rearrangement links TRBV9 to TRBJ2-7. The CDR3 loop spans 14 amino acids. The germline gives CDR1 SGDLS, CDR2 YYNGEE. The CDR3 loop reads CASSVEPLSYEQYF.

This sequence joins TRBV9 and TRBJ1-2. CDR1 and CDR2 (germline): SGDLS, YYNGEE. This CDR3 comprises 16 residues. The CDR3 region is CASSSIFLTEPYGYTF.

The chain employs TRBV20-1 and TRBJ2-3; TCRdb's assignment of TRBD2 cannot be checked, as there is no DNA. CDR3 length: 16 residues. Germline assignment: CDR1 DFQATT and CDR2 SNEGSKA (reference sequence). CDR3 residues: CSANGLAGGYTDTQYF.

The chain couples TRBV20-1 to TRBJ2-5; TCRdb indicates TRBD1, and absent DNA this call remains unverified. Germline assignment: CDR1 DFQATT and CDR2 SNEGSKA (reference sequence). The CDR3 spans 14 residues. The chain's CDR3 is CSAYERGGPETQYF.

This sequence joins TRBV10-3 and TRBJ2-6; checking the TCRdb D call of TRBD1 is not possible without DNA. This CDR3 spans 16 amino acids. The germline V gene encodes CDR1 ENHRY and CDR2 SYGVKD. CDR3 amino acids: CAISESEGSGANVLTF.

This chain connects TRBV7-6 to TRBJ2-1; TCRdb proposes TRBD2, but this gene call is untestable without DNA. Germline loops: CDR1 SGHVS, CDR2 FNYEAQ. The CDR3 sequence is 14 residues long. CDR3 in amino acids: CASSPGLANNEQFF.

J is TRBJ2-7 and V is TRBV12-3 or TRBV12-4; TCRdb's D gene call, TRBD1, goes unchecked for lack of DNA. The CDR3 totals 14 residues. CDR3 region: CASSIAGGTYEQYF.

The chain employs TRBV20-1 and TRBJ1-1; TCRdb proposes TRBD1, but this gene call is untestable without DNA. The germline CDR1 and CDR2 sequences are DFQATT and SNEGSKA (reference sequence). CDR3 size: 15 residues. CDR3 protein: CSARVLGQGNTEAFF.

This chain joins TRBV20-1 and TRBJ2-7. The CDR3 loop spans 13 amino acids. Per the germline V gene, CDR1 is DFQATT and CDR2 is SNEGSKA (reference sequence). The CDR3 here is CSARAVVSYEQYF.

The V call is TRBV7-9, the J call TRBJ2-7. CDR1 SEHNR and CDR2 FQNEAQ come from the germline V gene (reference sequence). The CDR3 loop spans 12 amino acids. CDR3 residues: CASTGVSYEQYF.

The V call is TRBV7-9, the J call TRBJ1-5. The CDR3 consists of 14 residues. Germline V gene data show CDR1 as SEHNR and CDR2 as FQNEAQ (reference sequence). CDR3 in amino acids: CASSLSVNNQPQHF.

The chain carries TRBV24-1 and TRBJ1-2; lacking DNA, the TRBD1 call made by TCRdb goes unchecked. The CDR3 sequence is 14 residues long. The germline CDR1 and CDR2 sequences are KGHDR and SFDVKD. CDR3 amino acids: CATSDGASHYGYTF.